This T cell receptor (beta chain) was captured by sequencing in a study of response to subunit inactivated influenza vaccine. From the RT-PCR reads, TCRdb called clonotypes with MiXCR, one entry per CDR3 protein. The sample has about 500,000 distinct CDR3 sequences, 7.2% seen once. The CDR3 runs 16 residues. In germline, CDR1 is SGHNT, CDR2 YYREEE (reference sequence). Losses at the gene ends were 4 bases for V and 3 bases for J; bases not matched to a gene: 7. This clonotype was seen more than once but under ten times. The starting material was PBMCs from blood, obtained 23 to 25 months after vaccination. The V and J genes are TRBV5-4 and TRBJ1-1; 12 bases are shared with TRBD1. This clonotype was sampled from a man between 50 and 75 years old who received an inactivated influenza vaccine. The CDR3 spells CASSPGQGAVYTEAFF. The CDR3 DNA sequence: TGTGCCAGCAGCCCGGGACAGGGGGCGGTTTACACTGAAGCTTTCTTT.